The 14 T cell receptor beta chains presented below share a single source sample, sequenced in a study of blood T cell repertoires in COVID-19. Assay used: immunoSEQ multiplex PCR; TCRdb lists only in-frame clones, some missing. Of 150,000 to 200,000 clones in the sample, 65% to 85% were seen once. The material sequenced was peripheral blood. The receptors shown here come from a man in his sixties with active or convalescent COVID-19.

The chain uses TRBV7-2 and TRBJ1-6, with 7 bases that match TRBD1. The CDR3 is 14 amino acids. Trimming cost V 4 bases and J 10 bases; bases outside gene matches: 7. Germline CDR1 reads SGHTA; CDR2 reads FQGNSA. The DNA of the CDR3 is TGTGCCAGCAGCTCCCAACAGGGGTTATCACCCCTCCACTTT. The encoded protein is CASSSQQGLSPLHF.

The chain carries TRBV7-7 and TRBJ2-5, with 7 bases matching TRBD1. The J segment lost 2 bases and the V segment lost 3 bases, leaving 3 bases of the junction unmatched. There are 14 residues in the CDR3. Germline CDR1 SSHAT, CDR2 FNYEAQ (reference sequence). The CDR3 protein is CASSFSRGQETQYF. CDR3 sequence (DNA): TGTGCCAGCAGCTTTTCCAGGGGGCAAGAGACCCAGTACTTC.

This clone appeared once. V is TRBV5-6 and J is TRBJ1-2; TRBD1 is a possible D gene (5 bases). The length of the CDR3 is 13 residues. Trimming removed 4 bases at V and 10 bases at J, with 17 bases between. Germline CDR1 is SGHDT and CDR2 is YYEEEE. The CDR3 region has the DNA TGTGCCAGCAGCCCACTGGAGGGACTATACTACACCTTC. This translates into CASSPLEGLYYTF.

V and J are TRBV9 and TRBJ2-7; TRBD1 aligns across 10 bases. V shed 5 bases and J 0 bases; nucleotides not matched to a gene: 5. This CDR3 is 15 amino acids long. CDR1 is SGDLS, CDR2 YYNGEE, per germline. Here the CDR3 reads CASSRQGAGSYEQYF. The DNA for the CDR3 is TGTGCCAGCAGTCGACAGGGGGCAGGCTCCTACGAGCAGTACTTC.

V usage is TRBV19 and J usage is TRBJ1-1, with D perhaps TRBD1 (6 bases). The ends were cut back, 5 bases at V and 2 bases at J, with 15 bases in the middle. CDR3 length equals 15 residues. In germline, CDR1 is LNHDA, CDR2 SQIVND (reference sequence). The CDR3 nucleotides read TGTGCCAGTAGTCTCGTAGGACAGCCAAACACTGAAGCTTTCTTT. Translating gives CASSLVGQPNTEAFF.

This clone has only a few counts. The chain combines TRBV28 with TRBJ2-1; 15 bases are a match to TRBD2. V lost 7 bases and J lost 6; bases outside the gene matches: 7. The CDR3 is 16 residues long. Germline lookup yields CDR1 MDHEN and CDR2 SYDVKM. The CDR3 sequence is CASIKGLAGGLNEQFF. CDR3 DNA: TGTGCCAGCATTAAAGGACTAGCGGGAGGGCTCAATGAGCAGTTCTTC. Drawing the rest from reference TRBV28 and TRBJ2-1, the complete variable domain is DVKVTQSSRYLVKRTGEKVFLECVQDMDHENMFWYRQDPGLGLRLIYFSYDVKMKEKGDIPEGYSVSREKKERFSLILESASTNQTSMYLCASIKGLAGGLNEQFFGPGTRLTVL.

CDR3 coding DNA: TGTGCCAGCAGTCCTCGGACTAGTGGCCGGATTCAGTTCTTC. Translated, it gives CASSPRTSGRIQFF. The chain has TRBV9 and TRBJ2-1; 7 bases map to TRBD2. Per germline, CDR1 SGDLS and CDR2 YYNGEE. The CDR3 sequence is 14 residues long. With V trimmed by 5 bases and J by 13 bases, 15 bases remained unmatched.

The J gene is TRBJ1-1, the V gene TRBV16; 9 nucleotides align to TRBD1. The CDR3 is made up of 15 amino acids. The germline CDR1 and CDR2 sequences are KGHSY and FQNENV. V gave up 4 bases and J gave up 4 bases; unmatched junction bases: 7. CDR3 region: CASSLTGGAGTEAFF. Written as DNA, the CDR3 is TGTGCCAGCAGCCTTACAGGGGGCGCCGGCACTGAAGCTTTCTTT.

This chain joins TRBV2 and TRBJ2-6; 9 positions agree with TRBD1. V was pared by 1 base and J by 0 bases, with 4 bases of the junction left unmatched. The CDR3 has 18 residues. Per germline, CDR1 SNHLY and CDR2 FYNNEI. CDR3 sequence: CASSEVGDRVSGANVLTF. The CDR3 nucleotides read TGTGCCAGCAGTGAAGTGGGGGACAGGGTCTCTGGGGCCAACGTCCTGACTTTC. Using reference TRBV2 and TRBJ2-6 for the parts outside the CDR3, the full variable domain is EPEVTQTPSHQVTQMGQEVILRCVPISNHLYFYWYRQILGQKVEFLVSFYNNEISEKSEIFDDQFSVERPDGSNFTLKIRSTKLEDSAMYFCASSEVGDRVSGANVLTFGAGSRLTVL.

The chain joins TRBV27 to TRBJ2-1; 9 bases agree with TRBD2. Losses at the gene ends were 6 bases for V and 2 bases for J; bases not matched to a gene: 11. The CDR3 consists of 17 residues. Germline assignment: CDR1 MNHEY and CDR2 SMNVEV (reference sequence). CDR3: CASSRVGVAGAYNEQFF. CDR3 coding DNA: TGTGCCAGCAGCCGAGTGGGAGTAGCGGGGGCCTACAATGAGCAGTTCTTC.

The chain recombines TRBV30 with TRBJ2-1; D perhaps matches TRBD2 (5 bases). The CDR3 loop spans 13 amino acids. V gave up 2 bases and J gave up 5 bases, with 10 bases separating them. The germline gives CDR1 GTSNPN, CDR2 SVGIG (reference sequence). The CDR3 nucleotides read TGTGCCTGGAGTAGAGGGAGTAACAATGAGCAGTTCTTC. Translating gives CAWSRGSNNEQFF.

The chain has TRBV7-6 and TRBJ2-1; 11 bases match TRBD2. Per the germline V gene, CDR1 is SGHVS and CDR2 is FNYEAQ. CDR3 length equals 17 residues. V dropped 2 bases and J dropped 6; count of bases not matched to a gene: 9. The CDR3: CASSLTFTSGRINEQFF. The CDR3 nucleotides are TGTGCCAGCAGCTTAACCTTCACTAGCGGGAGAATCAATGAGCAGTTCTTC.

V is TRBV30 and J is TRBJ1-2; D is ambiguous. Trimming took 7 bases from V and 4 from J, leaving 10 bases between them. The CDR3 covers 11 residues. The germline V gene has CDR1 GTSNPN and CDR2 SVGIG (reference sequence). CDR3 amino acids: CASVVFYGYTF. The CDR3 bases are TGTGCCTCGGTCGTCTTCTATGGCTACACCTTC. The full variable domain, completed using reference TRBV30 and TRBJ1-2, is SQTIHQWPATLVQPVGSPLSLECTVEGTSNPNLYWYRQAAGRGLQLLFYSVGIGQISSEVPQNLSASRPQDRQFILSSKKLLLSDSGFYLCASVVFYGYTFGSGTRLTVV.

CDR3 sequence reads: CASSVGDNPEQYF. The CDR3 DNA is TGTGCCAGCAGCGTAGGGGACAACCCCGAGCAGTACTTC. This chain joins TRBV9 and TRBJ2-7; D is possibly TRBD1 (6 bases). V was cut by 0 bases and J by 6 bases, with 10 bases left in between. CDR3 size: 13 residues. Germline V gives CDR1 SGDLS, CDR2 YYNGEE. Variable domain in full (rest from reference TRBV9 and TRBJ2-7): DSGVTQTPKHLITATGQRVTLRCSPRSGDLSVYWYQQSLDQGLQFLIQYYNGEERAKGNILERFSAQQFPDLHSELNLSSLELGDSALYFCASSVGDNPEQYFGPGTRLTVT.